One and the same sample provided the 9 T cell receptor beta chains below, sequenced in a study of blood T cell repertoires in COVID-19. Sequencing used immunoSEQ multiplex PCR; TCRdb keeps in-frame clones, though not all of them. The sample lists about 170,000 clones, about 87% seen once, with 1.5% to 2% in the top ten. Sequencing was carried out using peripheral blood. All receptors derive from a woman aged 50 to 65 with acute or convalescent COVID-19.

This chain connects TRBV13 to TRBJ1-3, with a tentative D call TRBD1 (5 bases). Germline V CDR1 and CDR2: PRHDT, FYEKMQ (reference sequence). The V gene lost 4 bases and the J gene lost 4 bases, with 17 bases spanning the gap. This CDR3 comprises 16 residues. CDR3 residues: CASSSSGAGFGNTIYF. DNA for the CDR3: TGTGCCAGCAGCTCATCCGGGGCGGGGTTCGGAAACACCATATATTTT.

The chain combines TRBV6-5 with TRBJ2-4; 7 nucleotides match TRBD1. This CDR3 has 13 amino acids. Looked up from germline, CDR1 is MNHEY and CDR2 is SVGAGI. The trim removed 6 bases at V and 6 bases at J, leaving 5 bases unmatched. The CDR3 bases are TGTGCCAGCAGGCCCCGGGACAGAAACATTCAGTACTTC. It encodes CASRPRDRNIQYF.

The J gene is TRBJ2-1, the V gene TRBV5-4; D is ambiguous. The germline V gene encodes CDR1 SGHNT and CDR2 YYREEE (reference sequence). The CDR3 extends over 14 amino acids. The V and J ends lost 2 bases and 3 bases respectively, with 9 bases between them. The CDR3 DNA reads TGTGCCAGCAGCTTTACTAACGGCTACAATGAGCAGTTCTTC. Protein sequence: CASSFTNGYNEQFF.

The chain recombines TRBV10-3 with TRBJ1-1; D is undetermined. Germline CDR1 is ENHRY and CDR2 is SYGVKD. The CDR3 length is 12 residues. V lost 2 bases and J 11 bases, leaving 12 bases between the germline ends. CDR3 nucleotide sequence: TGTGCCATCAGTGAGGCTAACGAGCGGGCTTTCTTT. It is translated as CAISEANERAFF.

The CDR3 sequence is CSGQGHNYGYTF. The CDR3 DNA reads as TGCAGCGGACAGGGACACAACTATGGCTACACCTTC. This chain joins TRBV29-1 and TRBJ1-2, with TRBD1 matching over 7 bases. Germline V gene lookup returns CDR1 SQVTM and CDR2 ANQGSEA. J gave up 2 bases and V 7 bases, and 4 bases lay outside the gene matches. CDR3 length: 12 residues.

The chain links TRBV6-5 to TRBJ1-6; D not resolved. V was pared by 2 bases and J by 0 bases, with 8 bases between. The CDR3 consists of 16 residues. Germline V gene sequence: CDR1 MNHEY, CDR2 SVGAGI. CDR3 protein: CASSYRSGSYNSPLHF. CDR3 coding DNA: TGTGCCAGCAGTTACAGATCAGGCTCCTATAATTCACCCCTCCACTTT.

V is TRBV18 and J is TRBJ2-7; D is possibly TRBD2 (5 bases). V shed 4 bases and J shed 4 bases, with 14 bases lying between them. Germline CDR1 KGHSH, CDR2 LQKENI. This CDR3 is 14 amino acids long. CDR3 loop: CASSLWSGSYEQYF. CDR3 nucleotide sequence: TGTGCCAGCTCACTATGGAGCGGATCTTACGAGCAGTACTTC.

This chain joins TRBV4-1 and TRBJ2-2; the match to TRBD2 covers 7 bases. Trimming took 3 bases from V and 0 from J; bases not matched to a gene: 10. CDR3 length: 18 residues. Germline values: CDR1 MGHRA, CDR2 YSYEKL. This chain's CDR3 is CASSQGLWTRANTGELFF. In nucleotides, the CDR3 is TGCGCCAGCAGCCAGGGCCTATGGACTAGAGCGAACACCGGGGAGCTGTTTTTT.

This chain links TRBV7-8 with TRBJ2-3, with no clear D. Trimming shortened V by 5 bases and J by 4 bases, and 19 bases separated the two germline ends. Germline V lookup: CDR1 SGHVS, CDR2 FQNEAQ. The CDR3 spans 16 residues. The chain's CDR3 is CASSPESAGSSDTQYF. The DNA of the CDR3 is TGTGCCAGCAGCCCCGAGAGCGCCGGGTCGTCAGATACGCAGTATTTT.